The 22 T cell receptor beta chains below come from one sample, sequenced in a study of Ad26.COV2.S vaccination and SARS-CoV-2 variants. Treatment: 19 received Ad26.COV2.S at low or high dose, single or two shots; roughly five received placebo; per-sample allocation not given. Day 63 after the first injection of vaccine or placebo was the sampling time. Profiled with immunoSEQ multiplex PCR; TCRdb holds only in-frame clones, not every one. There are more than 350,000 clones in the sample; around 90% occur only once, and 9% to 15% lies in the top ten. The sample in question was peripheral blood, obtained in a trial of Ad26.COV2.S vaccine versus placebo. Receptor source: a person between 18 and 65 years old who received the Ad26.COV2.S COVID-19 vaccine or a placebo.

This chain uses TRBV30 with TRBJ1-6, with D possibly matching TRBD1 (5 bases). V lost 4 bases, J lost 6 bases, and 10 bases lay in between. CDR1 GTSNPN and CDR2 SVGIG come from the germline V gene (reference sequence). The CDR3 runs to 13 residues. CDR3 in DNA: TGTGCCTGGAAAGACGGGGCTAATTCACCCCTCCACTTT. Its protein product is CAWKDGANSPLHF.

The rearrangement uses TRBV3-1 (or the pseudogene TRBV3-2) and TRBJ2-7, with TRBD2 identical over 7 bases. This CDR3 comprises 13 residues. Per the germline V gene, CDR1 is LGHDT and CDR2 is YNNKEL (reference sequence). The junction had 5 bases not matched to a gene; V was cut back by 4 bases and J by 5 bases. CDR3 in DNA: TGTGCCAGCAGCCTCTGGGGGGGTGACGAGCAGTACTTC. This gives the protein CASSLWGGDEQYF.

This clone was found once. V usage is TRBV30 and J usage is TRBJ1-1, with 8 bases that match TRBD1. The CDR3 covers 12 residues. Germline assignment: CDR1 GTSNPN and CDR2 SVGIG (reference sequence). With 5 bases clipped from V and 4 bases from J, the junction kept 3 bases outside the gene matches. Written as DNA, the CDR3 is TGTGCCTGGGACACAGGGGGCACTGAAGCTTTCTTT. Its protein product is CAWDTGGTEAFF.

This clone was seen a handful of times. The chain is built from TRBV25-1 and TRBJ2-1, with TRBD2 matching 7 bases. J lost 3 bases, V lost 0 bases, and 5 bases had no gene match. The germline gives CDR1 MGHDK, CDR2 SYGVNS. The CDR3 runs 16 residues. CDR3 residues: CASSEYGGVLYNEQFF. The CDR3, as DNA: TGTGCCAGCAGTGAATATGGGGGGGTACTCTACAATGAGCAGTTCTTC.

The chain recombines TRBV6-2 or TRBV6-3 with TRBJ2-7; D is unresolved. Trimming took 4 bases from V and 3 from J, leaving 10 bases between them. This CDR3 contains 13 residues. In germline, CDR1 is MNHEY, CDR2 SVGEGT. Here the CDR3 DNA reads TGTGCCAGCAGTTTTGCGCGGATCTACGAGCAGTACTTC. The encoded protein is CASSFARIYEQYF.

This CDR3 reads CASSLTGGEYEQYF. The DNA for the CDR3 is TGTGCCAGTAGCCTGACAGGGGGCGAGTACGAGCAGTACTTC. The rearrangement joins TRBV19 to TRBJ2-7; the match to TRBD1 covers 10 bases. Germline lookup yields CDR1 LNHDA and CDR2 SQIVND (reference sequence). The J segment lost 4 bases and the V segment lost 6 bases, leaving 6 bases of the junction unmatched. The CDR3 consists of 14 residues.

The J gene is TRBJ2-7, the V gene TRBV30; TRBD2 matches at 14 bases. The CDR3 is 15 amino acids. Unmatched junction bases numbered 10, after V lost 8 bases and J lost 4 bases. Germline loops: CDR1 GTSNPN, CDR2 SVGIG (reference sequence). CDR3 region: CAAGFGTSGRYEQYF. The CDR3 DNA sequence: TGTGCCGCGGGGTTCGGGACTAGCGGGAGATACGAGCAGTACTTC.

V is TRBV2 and J is TRBJ1-4; 7 positions match TRBD1. The germline V gene encodes CDR1 SNHLY and CDR2 FYNNEI. This CDR3 comprises 16 residues. After removal of 2 bases from V and 0 bases from J, the junction contained 3 bases not matched to a gene. The CDR3 is CASSERGLATNEKLFF. In nucleotides, the CDR3 is TGTGCCAGCAGTGAAAGGGGGCTTGCAACTAATGAAAAACTGTTTTTT. The full variable domain, its missing parts supplied by reference TRBV2 and TRBJ1-4, is EPEVTQTPSHQVTQMGQEVILRCVPISNHLYFYWYRQILGQKVEFLVSFYNNEISEKSEIFDDQFSVERPDGSNFTLKIRSTKLEDSAMYFCASSERGLATNEKLFFGSGTQLSVL.

The gene calls are TRBV24-1 and TRBJ2-1; possibly TRBD1 or TRBD2 for D (5 bases each). The CDR3 contains 15 residues. Germline CDR1 reads KGHDR; CDR2 reads SFDVKD. Trimming stripped 4 bases from V and 10 bases from J, with 19 bases between. CDR3: CATSDATDSKGEQFF. For the CDR3, the DNA is TGTGCCACCAGTGACGCTACGGACTCTAAGGGGGAGCAGTTCTTC.

This sequence joins TRBV5-1 and TRBJ2-7; TRBD1 matches at 8 bases. Germline V gives CDR1 SGHRS, CDR2 YFSETQ. The length of the CDR3 is 13 residues. Trimming removed 4 bases from V and 4 bases from J; junction bases left unmatched: 4. The CDR3 is CASSDGQGYEQYF. The DNA of the CDR3 is TGCGCCAGCAGCGATGGACAGGGTTACGAGCAGTACTTC.

The rearrangement joins TRBV7-9 to TRBJ2-3; a possible D gene is TRBD1 (6 bases). The V gene's germline CDR1 is SEHNR and CDR2 FQNEAQ (reference sequence). CDR3 size: 16 residues. Trimming took off 1 base at V and 2 bases at J, with 13 bases between the two ends. The CDR3 DNA is TGTGCCAGCAGCTTAGGACAGGCCACTTACACAGATACGCAGTATTTT. Translation gives CASSLGQATYTDTQYF.

The V and J genes are TRBV7-9 and TRBJ2-3; 7 positions match TRBD2. From germline, CDR1 is SEHNR and CDR2 FQNEAQ (reference sequence). Unmatched junction bases numbered 17, after V lost 5 bases and J lost 0 bases. This CDR3 is built from 19 residues. The CDR3 DNA sequence: TGTGCCAGCAGCACCAGCCTAGCGGAACCTCCTCAAAGCACAGATACGCAGTATTTT. Translation: CASSTSLAEPPQSTDTQYF.

The V gene is TRBV19, the J gene TRBJ2-7; D possibly corresponds to TRBD2 (5 bases). Germline CDR1 and CDR2: LNHDA and SQIVND (reference sequence). V dropped 3 bases and J dropped 7 bases, with 16 bases sitting between them. The CDR3 has 14 residues. CDR3 DNA: TGTGCCAGTAGTATCGCCGGGCCTCCGGGGGAGCAGTACTTC. This translates into CASSIAGPPGEQYF.

V is TRBV7-2 and J is TRBJ2-2; 12 bases fit TRBD2. The CDR3 covers 17 residues. Germline-derived CDR1 and CDR2 are SGHTA and FQGNSA. The trim removed 7 bases at V and 8 bases at J, leaving 14 bases unmatched. The CDR3 spells CASIVAGSGLAGGELFF. The CDR3 region has the DNA TGTGCCAGCATCGTGGCAGGTTCTGGACTAGCGGGAGGGGAGCTGTTTTTT.

V is TRBV7-8 and J is TRBJ2-5; a weak D match, TRBD2 (5 bases). This CDR3 has 14 residues. V lost 5 bases, J lost 5 bases, and 15 bases lay in between. Per germline, CDR1 SGHVS and CDR2 FQNEAQ. The CDR3 nucleotides are TGTGCCAGCAGCATTGGGGTCCGAGGGGAGACCCAGTACTTC. Amino acids: CASSIGVRGETQYF.

The gene calls are TRBV29-1 and TRBJ2-7; D not certain. The CDR3 runs to 12 residues. Between the trimmed V and J ends, which lost 4 bases and 0 bases, there was a span of 7 bases. CDR1 and CDR2 from the germline V gene are SQVTM and ANQGSEA. The CDR3 protein is CSVADNSYEQYF. CDR3 sequence (DNA): TGCAGCGTTGCCGACAACTCCTACGAGCAGTACTTC.

This rearrangement joins TRBV5-1 to TRBJ2-7; 9 nucleotides align to TRBD2. The J segment lost 7 bases and the V segment lost 4 bases, leaving 12 bases of the junction unmatched. The CDR3 covers 15 residues. Germline V CDR1 and CDR2: SGHRS, YFSETQ. Here the CDR3 DNA reads TGCGCCAGCAGCGGGCCTAGCGGGATATCGGGGGAGCAGTACTTC. Translation: CASSGPSGISGEQYF.

The V gene is TRBV30, the J gene TRBJ2-7; D is unresolved. Trimming cost V 3 bases and J 3 bases, with 9 bases left between them. CDR1 and CDR2 from the germline V gene are GTSNPN and SVGIG (reference sequence). The CDR3 length is 12 residues. CDR3 coding DNA: TGTGCCTGGAGAGGGTCTGGCTACGAGCAGTACTTC. It codes for CAWRGSGYEQYF.

CDR3 amino acids: CASSVGGTGHRNTIYF. The CDR3 DNA sequence: TGTGCCAGCAGCGTCGGCGGGACAGGGCACCGAAACACCATATATTTT. The rearrangement joins TRBV9 to TRBJ1-3; 9 bases agree with TRBD1. Germline values: CDR1 SGDLS, CDR2 YYNGEE. This CDR3 spans 16 amino acids. J was trimmed by 5 bases and V by 2 bases; bases with no gene match: 8.

The chain is built from TRBV6-2 or TRBV6-3 and TRBJ2-7; 7 bases are a match to TRBD2. Trimming at V came to 6 bases and at J to 2 bases, leaving 4 bases not matched to a gene. The CDR3 covers 13 residues. Per germline, CDR1 MNHEY and CDR2 SVGEGT. DNA for the CDR3: TGTGCCAGCAGCATAACTAGCGCCTACGAGCAGTACTTC. This translates into CASSITSAYEQYF.

The rearrangement joins TRBV6-5 to TRBJ2-2; 7 bases fit TRBD2. The trim removed 7 bases at V and 2 bases at J, leaving 4 bases unmatched. The CDR3 spans 14 residues. The germline gives CDR1 MNHEY, CDR2 SVGAGI. The CDR3 loop reads CASTGGFNTGELFF. The DNA for the CDR3 is TGTGCCAGCACCGGGGGGTTTAACACCGGGGAGCTGTTTTTT.

CDR3 DNA sequence: TGTGCCAGCTCACCACCGACCACAATCAGGGGCGAGCAGTACTTC. Amino acid sequence: CASSPPTTIRGEQYF. The gene calls are TRBV18 and TRBJ2-7; possible D gene TRBD1, 6 bases. Germline V CDR1 and CDR2: KGHSH, LQKENI. V lost 0 bases, J lost 6 bases, and 15 bases lay in between. The CDR3 runs 15 residues.